Shown below are 29 T cell receptor beta chains from a single sample sequenced in a study of shared clonotypes between healthy human individuals. Cells designated naive CD8 were CD45RO-negative and were positively selected for CCR7, with terminally differentiated effector memory CD45RA+ cells excluded. The data were produced by immunoSEQ multiplex PCR, yet TCRdb's version contains in-frame clones alone and is incomplete. Of under 850,000 clones listed, approximately 92% are singletons. The material sequenced was naive CD8+ T cells sorted from blood. These receptors were taken from a man aged 25-45 years in good health.

The chain couples TRBV7-6 to TRBJ1-5; no definite D call. V lost 2 bases to trimming and J lost 2 bases, with 10 bases between them. Germline CDR1 reads SGHVS; CDR2 reads FNYEAQ. This CDR3 is built from 15 residues. The CDR3 DNA sequence: TGTGCCAGCAGCTTACGTGCGGGTGGCAATCAGCCCCAGCATTTT. Its protein is CASSLRAGGNQPQHF.

In its sample, this clone was seen once. The V call is TRBV29-1, the J call TRBJ2-3, with 11 bases fitting TRBD2. CDR1 is SQVTM and CDR2 is ANQGSEA in the germline V gene. CDR3 size: 12 residues. V was clipped by 6 bases and J by 7 bases; unmatched bases: 3. The CDR3 is CSVLAGGNTQYF. The CDR3 nucleotides are TGCAGCGTATTAGCGGGGGGGAATACGCAGTATTTT.

This clone was observed a single time. The chain uses TRBV19 and TRBJ1-5; D not certain. CDR1 and CDR2 from the germline V gene are LNHDA and SQIVND (reference sequence). This CDR3 has 13 residues. V was shortened by 3 bases and J by 4 bases, with 7 bases between the two germline ends. The CDR3 nucleotides read TGTGCCAGTAGTATTGTGACAAATCAGCCCCAGCATTTT. Protein sequence: CASSIVTNQPQHF. The variable domain in full, with the rest retrieved from reference TRBV19 and TRBJ1-5, is DGGITQSPKYLFRKEGQNVTLSCEQNLNHDAMYWYRQDPGQGLRLIYYSQIVNDFQKGDIAEGYSVSREKKESFPLTVTSAQKNPTAFYLCASSIVTNQPQHFGDGTRLSIL.

The chain has TRBV19 and TRBJ1-2; TRBD1 is a possible D gene (5 bases). The germline V gene encodes CDR1 LNHDA and CDR2 SQIVND (reference sequence). This CDR3 contains 13 residues. V lost 7 bases, J lost 4 bases, and 13 bases lay in between. The chain's CDR3 is CASNPGRTYGYTF. In DNA form, the CDR3 reads TGTGCCAGTAATCCGGGACGGACCTATGGCTACACCTTC. The whole variable domain, filled in from reference TRBV19 and TRBJ1-2, reads DGGITQSPKYLFRKEGQNVTLSCEQNLNHDAMYWYRQDPGQGLRLIYYSQIVNDFQKGDIAEGYSVSREKKESFPLTVTSAQKNPTAFYLCASNPGRTYGYTFGSGTRLTVV.

The chain is built from TRBV9 and TRBJ2-3, with 11 nucleotides matching TRBD2. The length of the CDR3 is 19 residues. V lost 0 bases and J lost 0; bases outside the gene matches: 9. Per germline, CDR1 SGDLS and CDR2 YYNGEE. CDR3 sequence: CASSVGSLAGGSSTDTQYF. Written as DNA, the CDR3 is TGTGCCAGCAGCGTAGGGAGCCTAGCGGGAGGATCTAGCACAGATACGCAGTATTTT.

The CDR3 DNA reads TGTGCCACCGGACGGCAGGGGGCGTTGAATGAAAAACTGTTTTTT. Protein: CATGRQGALNEKLFF. The V and J genes are TRBV15 and TRBJ1-4; 8 nucleotides agree with TRBD1. Looked up from germline, CDR1 is LNHNV and CDR2 is YYDKDF (reference sequence). The CDR3 runs to 15 residues. Trimming at V came to 8 bases and at J to 5 bases, leaving 10 bases not matched to a gene.

This rearrangement joins TRBV6-5 to TRBJ2-1; 12 positions agree with TRBD1. The CDR3 has 13 residues. Germline V CDR1 and CDR2: MNHEY, SVGAGI. Trimming took 8 bases from V and 7 from J; bases not matched to a gene: 3. CDR3 sequence: CASGTGGWNEQFF. The CDR3 DNA reads TGTGCCAGCGGGACAGGGGGCTGGAATGAGCAGTTCTTC.

The V call is TRBV7-8, the J call TRBJ1-1; D is unclear. CDR3 length equals 13 residues. CDR1 is SGHVS and CDR2 is FQNEAQ in the germline V gene. V lost 5 bases and J lost 1, with 8 bases in between. The CDR3 loop reads CASSGISNTEAFF. DNA for the CDR3: TGTGCCAGCAGCGGAATTTCGAACACTGAAGCTTTCTTT.

The gene calls are TRBV11-3 and TRBJ2-2, with D possibly matching TRBD1 (6 bases). From germline, CDR1 is SGHNT and CDR2 YENEEA. The CDR3 spans 13 residues. V shed 2 bases and J shed 5 bases, with 6 bases lying between them. The CDR3: CASSLRGTGELFF. The CDR3 nucleotides read TGTGCCAGCAGCTTAAGGGGGACCGGGGAGCTGTTTTTT.

This rearrangement joins TRBV6-6 to TRBJ2-3; D is possibly TRBD1 (5 bases). Germline V CDR1 and CDR2: MNHNY, SVGAGI (reference sequence). Trimming took 7 bases from V and 5 from J, leaving 16 bases between them. The CDR3 is 14 amino acids. CDR3 residues: CASILTAWGDTQYF. In nucleotides, the CDR3 is TGTGCCAGCATCCTGACAGCCTGGGGAGATACGCAGTATTTT.

V usage is TRBV6-1 and J usage is TRBJ2-7; unclear D gene. Between the trimmed V and J ends, which lost 8 bases and 0 bases, there was a span of 8 bases. The CDR3 has 12 residues. The germline CDR1 and CDR2 sequences are MNHNS and SASEGT. CDR3 residues: CASLLNSYEQYF. In nucleotides, the CDR3 is TGTGCCAGCCTTCTGAACTCCTACGAGCAGTACTTC.

On this clone itself: Additional DNA sequences in this sample encode the identical CDR3. The chain joins TRBV28 to TRBJ1-2; perhaps TRBD1 as D (5 bases). The germline V and J ends were trimmed by 3 bases and 8 bases, with 10 bases remaining between them. Germline V gene lookup returns CDR1 MDHEN and CDR2 SYDVKM. The CDR3 covers 12 residues. CDR3 DNA: TGTGCCAGCAGTTTCGGGACTGGGGGCTACACCTTC. Translated: CASSFGTGGYTF.

The gene calls are TRBV18 and TRBJ2-2, with D unclear. Germline-derived CDR1 and CDR2 are KGHSH and LQKENI. Trimming pared 6 bases from V and 2 bases from J, leaving 7 bases between. This CDR3 region has 13 residues. The CDR3 here is CASSVKNTGELFF. CDR3 bases: TGTGCCAGCTCCGTGAAAAACACCGGGGAGCTGTTTTTT.

The chain carries TRBV7-8 and TRBJ2-7; D is uncertain. Germline loops: CDR1 SGHVS, CDR2 FQNEAQ. Trimming shortened V by 7 bases and J by 0 bases, and 13 bases separated the two germline ends. This CDR3 has 14 amino acids. DNA for the CDR3: TGTGCCAGCACCCTCTACGGGCCCTCCTACGAGCAGTACTTC. It yields the protein CASTLYGPSYEQYF.

Turning to this clone: Within the sample, other DNA sequences also encode this same CDR3. The chain is built from TRBV28 and TRBJ1-5; possibly TRBD1 for D (6 bases). V was shortened by 5 bases and J by 9 bases, with 17 bases between the two germline ends. CDR3 length: 14 amino acids. CDR1 is MDHEN, CDR2 SYDVKM, per germline. The CDR3 sequence is CASSPQGLWWPQHF. The DNA of the CDR3 is TGTGCCAGCAGTCCACAGGGTCTCTGGTGGCCCCAGCATTTT. Full variable domain (remainder filled in from reference TRBV28 and TRBJ1-5): DVKVTQSSRYLVKRTGEKVFLECVQDMDHENMFWYRQDPGLGLRLIYFSYDVKMKEKGDIPEGYSVSREKKERFSLILESASTNQTSMYLCASSPQGLWWPQHFGDGTRLSIL.

This chain uses TRBV5-6 with TRBJ2-4; no clear D gene. This CDR3 spans 11 amino acids. Per germline, CDR1 SGHDT and CDR2 YYEEEE. Trimming removed 2 bases at V and 4 bases at J, with 1 base between. CDR3 DNA sequence: TGTGCCAGCAGCTTAAAAAACATTCAGTACTTC. Translation gives CASSLKNIQYF.

V and J are TRBV29-1 and TRBJ2-7; weak D call: TRBD1 (6 bases). V lost 7 bases and J lost 1, with 17 bases in between. Germline V CDR1 and CDR2: SQVTM, ANQGSEA. The CDR3 runs to 14 residues. The CDR3 bases are TGCAGCGCTCTTCTGACAGGCCGATCCTACGAGCAGTACTTC. It codes for CSALLTGRSYEQYF.

The chain has TRBV7-3 and TRBJ1-1, with no clear D. Germline loops: CDR1 SGHTA, CDR2 FQGTGA. This CDR3 region has 12 residues. V lost 5 bases to trimming and J lost 4 bases, with 8 bases between them. CDR3 sequence (DNA): TGTGCCAGCAGCCCTACCCTCACTGAAGCTTTCTTT. Residues: CASSPTLTEAFF.

V and J are TRBV29-1 and TRBJ2-7; TRBD2 matches at 7 bases. This CDR3 has 15 amino acids. V was pared by 7 bases and J by 2 bases, with 14 bases of the junction left unmatched. Per germline, CDR1 SQVTM and CDR2 ANQGSEA. The CDR3 DNA reads as TGCAGCGCGGGGCCAAGGGGAGCGGGAACCTACGAGCAGTACTTC. It specifies CSAGPRGAGTYEQYF.

The chain joins TRBV6-4 to TRBJ2-1, with a weak D call TRBD2 (6 bases). This CDR3 is 14 amino acids long. Deletions cut 0 bases from V and 8 bases from J, with 11 bases between. From germline, CDR1 is MRHNA and CDR2 SNTAGT. In DNA form, the CDR3 reads TGTGCCAGCAGTGACTCGGTATCGGGGGATGAGCAGTTCTTC. This translates into CASSDSVSGDEQFF.

The chain links TRBV7-8 to TRBJ2-3; D gene uncertain. Trimming pared 2 bases from V and 2 bases from J, leaving 17 bases between. The CDR3 covers 17 residues. The V gene's germline CDR1 is SGHVS and CDR2 FQNEAQ. The CDR3 spells CASSLPIGRQHTDTQYF. The CDR3 DNA is TGTGCCAGCAGCTTACCGATAGGGCGGCAGCACACAGATACGCAGTATTTT.

The chain couples TRBV14 to TRBJ2-2; 7 nucleotides align to TRBD2. There are 17 residues in the CDR3. Germline CDR1 and CDR2: SGHDN and FVKESK. V dropped 4 bases and J dropped 6; count of bases not matched to a gene: 14. Written as DNA, the CDR3 is TGTGCCAGCAGCCCCCCCTTGGGGAGGGGTCGCCCCGGGGAGCTGTTTTTT. Amino acids: CASSPPLGRGRPGELFF.

The V gene is TRBV14, the J gene TRBJ2-4; D gene unclear. Trimming cost V 1 base and J 6 bases, with 4 bases left between them. The CDR3 is made up of 12 amino acids. Per the germline V gene, CDR1 is SGHDN and CDR2 is FVKESK. The CDR3 loop reads CASSQGGNIQYF. The CDR3 nucleotides read TGTGCCAGCAGCCAAGGCGGAAACATTCAGTACTTC.

The chain is built from TRBV7-9 and TRBJ2-7; TRBD2 aligns across 9 bases. Germline assignment: CDR1 SEHNR and CDR2 FQNEAQ (reference sequence). Germline trimming cut 3 bases from V and 2 bases from J; bases unmatched to any gene: 8. This CDR3 spans 16 amino acids. The DNA for the CDR3 is TGTGCCAGCAGCTTCCCTCAGCGGGAGGTCGCCTACGAGCAGTACTTC. This encodes CASSFPQREVAYEQYF.

The chain carries TRBV10-2 and TRBJ2-7; 11 bases are shared with TRBD2. In germline, CDR1 is WSHSY, CDR2 SAAADI. Trimming removed 8 bases from V and 3 bases from J; junction bases left unmatched: 6. The CDR3 covers 14 residues. This chain's CDR3 is CASFPGTSGYEQYF. CDR3 in DNA: TGCGCCAGCTTCCCCGGGACTAGCGGCTACGAGCAGTACTTC.

The rearrangement links TRBV27 to TRBJ2-7; 7 bases align to TRBD2. CDR1 is MNHEY, CDR2 SMNVEV, per germline (reference sequence). The CDR3 loop spans 15 amino acids. Trimming took 6 bases from V and 4 from J; bases not matched to a gene: 12. Here the CDR3 DNA reads TGTGCCAGCAGCCTACGAATGGCGGGAGTGTACGAGCAGTACTTC. Amino acids: CASSLRMAGVYEQYF.

The chain combines TRBV4-1 with TRBJ2-1; D ambiguous. Germline V CDR1 and CDR2: MGHRA, YSYEKL. The CDR3 extends over 14 amino acids. Between the trimmed V and J ends, which lost 0 bases and 8 bases, there was a span of 11 bases. CDR3 DNA sequence: TGCGCCAGCAGCCAAGAGTCCCCTTCGGATGAGCAGTTCTTC. Residues: CASSQESPSDEQFF.

The genes are TRBV7-6 and TRBJ1-1; a weak D match, TRBD1 (5 bases). Trimming shortened V by 5 bases and J by 0 bases, and 13 bases separated the two germline ends. From germline, CDR1 is SGHVS and CDR2 FNYEAQ. The CDR3 consists of 15 residues. The CDR3 coding sequence is TGTGCCAGCAGCCTTGCGACAGACATGAACACTGAAGCTTTCTTT. Protein sequence: CASSLATDMNTEAFF.

The chain carries TRBV4-1 and TRBJ2-4; TRBD1 might be the D (7 bases). This CDR3 is built from 17 residues. Trimming cost V 7 bases and J 0 bases, with 19 bases left between them. From germline, CDR1 is MGHRA and CDR2 YSYEKL. The CDR3 sequence: CASTQEGAGLAKNIQYF. In DNA, the CDR3 is TGCGCCAGCACCCAGGAGGGGGCAGGTCTAGCCAAAAACATTCAGTACTTC.